There are a few counts of the clone carrying this TCR beta chain. What it binds is not known. The CDR3 consists of 12 residues. CDR1 is ENHRY, CDR2 SYGVKD, per germline. Trimming cost V 11 bases and J 6 bases; bases outside gene matches: 5. The entry originates in a study of CD8 T cells in ankylosing spondylitis. Study-level findings and limits: Clones linked to disease were reported to show significant enrichment in matched ankylosing spondylitis synovial fluid. Some motif variants were previously reported in reactive arthritis synovial fluid and blood. In ankylosing spondylitis blood, a motif of seven to nine highly homologous TCR beta variants appeared characteristic.

Quantitative 5'-RACE with molecular barcodes was used to make the TCR beta libraries. MiXCR, applied by TCRdb to the 5' RACE reads, yields one record per CDR3 protein. The data contain 350,000 to 450,000 distinct CDR3 sequences, 25% to 30% of them singletons. Material for sequencing was blood, either unsorted or a sorted T cell fraction (not recorded which). This clonotype was sampled from a male donor with ankylosing spondylitis. This chain uses TRBV10-3 with TRBJ2-3, with 10 bases fitting TRBD1. The CDR3 bases are TGTGCCGTCGACAGGGGGCCCGATACGCAGTATTTT. It is translated as CAVDRGPDTQYF.